The rows below give T cell receptor beta chains drawn from one sample of a study of PD-1 blockade in classical Hodgkin lymphoma. Assay used: immunoSEQ multiplex PCR; TCRdb lists only in-frame clones, some missing. The sample lists 45,000 to 55,000 clones; approximately 70% were seen once. The sample here was peripheral blood mononuclear cells (PBMCs), taken before the second cycle of nivolumab. The receptors come from a human donor with classical Hodgkin lymphoma. Both conserved end residues are part of each CDR3. The D gene is left open where the match is weak. For some rows the clone size is stated as once, few or many, or as a class when expanded; others skip it.

clone size: NA; J gene: TRBJ2-1; V gene: TRBV21-1; D gene: NA; CDR3 length: 16; CDR3 DNA: TGTGCCAGCAGCAGTCAACAGAAGAGCTCCTACAATGAGCAGTTCTTC; CDR3 protein: CASSSQQKSSYNEQFF
clone size: few; J gene: TRBJ1-1; V gene: TRBV9; D gene: NA; CDR3 length: 15; CDR3 DNA: TGTGCCAGCAGCCCTCAACCCGGGGGGAACACTGAAGCTTTCTTT; CDR3 protein: CASSPQPGGNTEAFF
clone size: few; J gene: TRBJ1-5; V gene: TRBV6-6; D gene: NA; CDR3 length: 12; CDR3 DNA: TGTGCCAGCAGCCCCAGCGGTCAGCCCCAGCATTTT; CDR3 protein: CASSPSGQPQHF
clone size: NA; J gene: TRBJ2-7; V gene: TRBV6-6; D gene: NA; CDR3 length: 15; CDR3 DNA: TGTGCCAGCAGTTACCGGGGCCCCCAACCGGGTGAGCAGTACTTC; CDR3 protein: CASSYRGPQPGEQYF
clone size: NA; J gene: TRBJ2-5; V gene: TRBV10-3; D gene: NA; CDR3 length: 11; CDR3 DNA: TGTGCCATCAGTGTCATTGAGGCCCAGTACTTC; CDR3 protein: CAISVIEAQYF
clone size: few; J gene: TRBJ2-7; V gene: TRBV9; D gene: NA; CDR3 length: 16; CDR3 DNA: TGTGCCAGCAGCGTAGAGGTTTCTGGCAGTGCCCACGAGCAGTACTTC; CDR3 protein: CASSVEVSGSAHEQYF
clone size: NA; J gene: TRBJ2-1; V gene: TRBV6-5; D gene: NA; CDR3 length: 13; CDR3 DNA: TGTGCCAGCAGCCACAGGACTTCCAAGGAGCAGTTCTTC; CDR3 protein: CASSHRTSKEQFF
clone size: few; J gene: TRBJ2-2; V gene: TRBV6-5; D gene: NA; CDR3 length: 13; CDR3 DNA: TGTGCCAGCAGTAAGGGAGGCACCGGGGAGCTGTTTTTT; CDR3 protein: CASSKGGTGELFF
clone size: NA; J gene: TRBJ2-1; V gene: TRBV28; D gene: NA; CDR3 length: 14; CDR3 DNA: TGTGCCAGCAGTTTATCGGTCCGGAGAAATGAGCAGTTCTTC; CDR3 protein: CASSLSVRRNEQFF
clone size: NA; J gene: TRBJ2-2; V gene: TRBV6-5; D gene: NA; CDR3 length: 15; CDR3 DNA: TGTGCCAGCAGTACCGAGGGTTGGGGGACCGGGGAGCTGTTTTTT; CDR3 protein: CASSTEGWGTGELFF
clone size: few; J gene: TRBJ2-1; V gene: TRBV6-4; D gene: TRBD2; CDR3 length: 15; CDR3 DNA: TGTGCCAGCAGTGAACCGGCTAGCGGAAACAATGAGCAGTTCTTC; CDR3 protein: CASSEPASGNNEQFF
clone size: NA; J gene: TRBJ2-2; V gene: TRBV7-6; D gene: NA; CDR3 length: 12; CDR3 DNA: TGTGCCAGCAGGGGTCGGTCGTGGGAGCTGTTTTTT; CDR3 protein: CASRGRSWELFF
clone size: NA; J gene: TRBJ1-3; V gene: TRBV19; D gene: NA; CDR3 length: 14; CDR3 DNA: TGTGCCAGTAAGGGGACCTGGGCTGGAAACACCATATATTTT; CDR3 protein: CASKGTWAGNTIYF